These 21 T cell receptor beta chains came from one sample sequenced in a study of T cells after yellow fever vaccination. TCRdb ran MiXCR on the 5' RACE reads and lists one entry per CDR3 protein. The data contain some 340,000 distinct CDR3 sequences, about 4% of them singletons. The source was PBMCs, collected 5 days after the yellow fever booster vaccination. These receptors all come from a man aged 18 to 29 who received the YFV17D yellow fever vaccine.

The V gene is TRBV15, the J gene TRBJ2-5, with 10 bases identical to TRBD1. From germline, CDR1 is LNHNV and CDR2 YYDKDF (reference sequence). The CDR3 extends over 17 amino acids. The V segment lost 0 bases and the J segment 5 bases; nucleotides outside the gene matches: 9. The CDR3 sequence: CATSRDYPGTGDETQYF. In nucleotides, the CDR3 is TGTGCCACCAGCAGAGATTATCCCGGGACAGGGGATGAGACCCAGTACTTC.

The chain employs TRBV7-9 and TRBJ2-4, with 7 bases identical to TRBD1. The CDR3 is made up of 16 amino acids. J was trimmed by 3 bases and V by 0 bases; bases with no gene match: 5. CDR1 and CDR2 from the germline V gene are SEHNR and FQNEAQ (reference sequence). The chain's CDR3 is CASSLAATGSKNIQYF. The CDR3 DNA reads TGTGCCAGCAGCTTAGCCGCGACAGGGAGCAAAAACATTCAGTACTTC.

This clonotype was detected ten times or more. This rearrangement joins TRBV6-2 or TRBV6-3 to TRBJ2-3; 7 nucleotides match TRBD2. This CDR3 spans 14 amino acids. V shed 5 bases, J shed 3 bases, and the junction held 5 bases outside the gene matches. Germline-derived CDR1 and CDR2 are MNHEY and SVGEGT. The CDR3 sequence: CASSRRGDTDTQYF. DNA for the CDR3: TGTGCCAGCAGTCGTCGGGGGGATACAGATACGCAGTATTTT.

This chain connects TRBV25-1 to TRBJ2-1, with D possibly being TRBD1 (5 bases). V was cut by 4 bases and J by 3 bases, with 19 bases left in between. The CDR3 has 17 amino acids. The germline gives CDR1 MGHDK, CDR2 SYGVNS. As DNA, the CDR3 is TGTGCCAGCAGTGGAATGGTAGGGGCGAGGCACTACAATGAGCAGTTCTTC. Translation gives CASSGMVGARHYNEQFF.

This clonotype was recorded a few times. This chain links TRBV12-3 or TRBV12-4 with TRBJ2-3, with TRBD1 identical over 10 bases. The CDR3 runs to 15 residues. V gave up 3 bases and J gave up 5 bases; unmatched junction bases: 5. CDR3 region: CASSLRQGAQDTQYF. CDR3 DNA sequence: TGTGCCAGCAGTTTGCGACAGGGGGCTCAAGATACGCAGTATTTT.

The rearrangement links TRBV10-3 to TRBJ2-6; no reliable D call. V was pared by 2 bases and J by 2 bases, with 13 bases between. The CDR3 sequence is 17 residues long. Germline V gene data show CDR1 as ENHRY and CDR2 as SYGVKD. This CDR3 is CAISEVGPLTGANVLTF. CDR3 sequence (DNA): TGTGCCATCAGTGAGGTTGGGCCCCTCACTGGGGCCAACGTCCTGACTTTC.

The gene calls are TRBV11-2 and TRBJ2-1, with D possibly TRBD1 on 5 matching bases. The CDR3 is made up of 14 amino acids. V was cut by 5 bases and J by 6 bases, with 14 bases left in between. Germline-derived CDR1 and CDR2 are SGHAT and FQNNGV. CDR3 coding DNA: TGTGCCAGCAGCCTCGTACCAGGGTCCAATGAGCAGTTCTTC. It yields the protein CASSLVPGSNEQFF. The variable domain in full, with the rest retrieved from reference TRBV11-2 and TRBJ2-1, is EAGVAQSPRYKIIEKRQSVAFWCNPISGHATLYWYQQILGQGPKLLIQFQNNGVVDDSQLPKDRFSAERLKGVDSTLKIQPAKLEDSAVYLCASSLVPGSNEQFFGPGTRLTVL.

The chain uses TRBV28 and TRBJ2-7; possibly TRBD2 for D (6 bases). The CDR3 contains 11 residues. Trimming shortened V by 5 bases and J by 4 bases, and 6 bases separated the two germline ends. Germline-derived CDR1 and CDR2 are MDHEN and SYDVKM. The CDR3 protein is CASSAGYEQYV. The DNA of the CDR3 is TGTGCCAGCAGTGCGGGGTACGAGCAGTACGTC.

This clonotype was seen at least ten times. This chain connects TRBV12-3 or TRBV12-4 to TRBJ2-2, with D unclear. V was clipped by 5 bases and J by 6 bases, with 10 bases between them. The CDR3 totals 13 residues. CDR3 bases: TGTGCCAGCAGTCCCTATATCGCCGGGGAGCTGTTTTTT. Protein product: CASSPYIAGELFF.

The chain employs TRBV12-3 or TRBV12-4 and TRBJ2-7, with D unclear. Trimming shortened V by 1 base and J by 8 bases, and 12 bases separated the two germline ends. This CDR3 comprises 13 residues. The CDR3 region has the DNA TGTGCCAGCAGTTTAGGGGCAAAGACCCAGCAGTACTTC. It is translated as CASSLGAKTQQYF.

The table lists this clonotype with many counts. The V call is TRBV19, the J call TRBJ2-1, with 7 bases matching TRBD1. The J segment lost 10 bases and the V segment lost 5 bases, leaving 8 bases of the junction unmatched. Germline CDR1 LNHDA, CDR2 SQIVND (reference sequence). CDR3 length: 13 amino acids. CDR3 sequence reads: CASSLDRAEEQFF. The CDR3 DNA sequence: TGTGCCAGTAGTCTCGACAGGGCCGAGGAGCAGTTCTTC.

V usage is TRBV7-8 and J usage is TRBJ1-1, with a tentative D call TRBD1 (5 bases). The CDR3 sequence is 14 residues long. V was clipped by 5 bases and J by 1 base, with 11 bases between them. Germline values: CDR1 SGHVS, CDR2 FQNEAQ. The CDR3 coding sequence is TGTGCCAGCAGCCAATCGACAGCGAACACTGAAGCTTTCTTT. Translation: CASSQSTANTEAFF.

The sample holds a few counts of this clonotype. The V and J genes are TRBV27 and TRBJ1-6, with TRBD1 as a possible D gene (5 bases). CDR3 size: 14 residues. V lost 4 bases, J lost 1 base, and 5 bases lay in between. Per germline, CDR1 MNHEY and CDR2 SMNVEV (reference sequence). The DNA of the CDR3 is TGTGCCAGCAGTTCAGGGTCCTATAATTCACCCCTCCACTTT. This sequence encodes CASSSGSYNSPLHF.

There are many counts of this clonotype. The chain employs TRBV7-9 and TRBJ2-5; 9 bases agree with TRBD1. CDR3 length: 14 residues. CDR1 and CDR2 (germline): SEHNR, FQNEAQ (reference sequence). Trimming took 5 bases from V and 5 from J; bases not matched to a gene: 6. The CDR3: CASSRRDRVETQYF. The CDR3 nucleotides are TGTGCCAGCAGCCGCCGGGACAGGGTGGAGACCCAGTACTTC.

This chain uses TRBV28 with TRBJ1-2; TRBD1 is a possible D gene (5 bases). Per the germline V gene, CDR1 is MDHEN and CDR2 is SYDVKM. V lost 7 bases and J lost 4, with 13 bases in between. The CDR3 is 13 residues long. Written as DNA, the CDR3 is TGTGCCAGCATGGGGGGGAACGGCTATGGCTACACCTTC. Protein sequence: CASMGGNGYGYTF.

This clonotype was seen a handful of times. J is TRBJ1-6 and V is TRBV2, with D possibly TRBD1 on 6 matching bases. V dropped 3 bases and J dropped 6 bases, with 9 bases sitting between them. The CDR3 is 14 amino acids. Germline V gene lookup returns CDR1 SNHLY and CDR2 FYNNEI. The CDR3 bases are TGTGCCAGCAGTGACAGGGGCGGTAATTCACCCCTCCACTTT. Its protein product is CASSDRGGNSPLHF.

V usage is TRBV7-2 and J usage is TRBJ2-1; possibly TRBD1 for D (6 bases). Deletions cut 8 bases from V and 5 bases from J, with 19 bases between. CDR3 size: 15 residues. From germline, CDR1 is SGHTA and CDR2 FQGNSA. The CDR3 sequence: CASSPRGRVDNEQFF. CDR3 DNA sequence: TGTGCCAGCTCTCCCAGGGGTCGGGTCGACAATGAGCAGTTCTTC.

The CDR3 sequence: CASSQVYGAGELFF. The CDR3 DNA follows: TGTGCCAGCAGCCAAGTTTACGGAGCCGGGGAGCTGTTTTTT. The rearrangement joins TRBV14 to TRBJ2-2; D gene unclear. This CDR3 has 14 amino acids. V gave up 1 base and J gave up 6 bases, with 9 bases separating them. Germline CDR1 is SGHDN and CDR2 is FVKESK. The full variable domain, with the rest looked up from reference TRBV14 and TRBJ2-2, is EAGVTQFPSHSVIEKGQTVTLRCDPISGHDNLYWYRRVMGKEIKFLLHFVKESKQDESGMPNNRFLAERTGGTYSTLKVQPAELEDSGVYFCASSQVYGAGELFFGEGSRLTVL.

This clonotype was observed a handful of times. The CDR3 nucleotides read TGTGCCAGCAGCCAAATCACTGGACAAAAAGAGACCCAGTACTTC. This codes for CASSQITGQKETQYF. The V gene is TRBV7-6, the J gene TRBJ2-5; D might be TRBD1 (5 bases). This CDR3 has 15 residues. V was cut by 5 bases and J by 3 bases, with 16 bases left in between. The germline gives CDR1 SGHVS, CDR2 FNYEAQ.

The chain combines TRBV6-5 with TRBJ1-4; D is unresolved. The CDR3 is 14 amino acids. Germline CDR1 reads MNHEY; CDR2 reads SVGAGI. With 2 bases removed from V and 6 bases from J, the gap between germline ends came to 10 bases. CDR3 loop: CASSYAMGDEKLFF. Here the CDR3 DNA reads TGTGCCAGCAGTTACGCAATGGGAGATGAAAAACTGTTTTTT.

In regard to this clonotype: A much larger clone differs by one base, so this may be a read error. In DNA, the CDR3 is TGTGCCAGCAGCTTTGTTTTTACGAACACTGAAGCTTTCTTT. Encoded protein: CASSFVFTNTEAFF. The chain uses TRBV7-2 and TRBJ1-1, with unresolved D. Germline V CDR1 and CDR2: SGHTA, FQGNSA. The CDR3 sequence is 14 residues long. V was trimmed by 3 bases and J by 1 base, leaving 9 bases between them.